A selection of T cell receptor beta chains follows, all from one sample in a study of CD8+ T cells in alopecia areata. Assay: immunoSEQ multiplex PCR; the TCRdb copy retains only in-frame clones and omits some. Of about 11,000 clones detected, roughly three fifths appear once; the ten largest clones hold about 8.1%. The source material was skin, sampled at week 0. The receptors shown here come from a human donor with alopecia areata. Both conserved end residues are part of each CDR3. The order of the fields is CDR3 protein, CDR3 DNA, J gene, V gene, D gene, clone size. D genes are given only for firm matches. Clone size, where shown, is once, few, many, or a class for clones that have expanded.

CDR3 protein: CASTLGPLNYGCTF
CDR3 DNA: TGTGCCAGCACCCTGGGTCCGTTAAACTATGGCTGCACCTTC
J gene: TRBJ1-2
V gene: TRBV6-5
D gene: .
clone size: .

CDR3 protein: CASSQGPGPQHF
CDR3 DNA: TGTGCCAGCAGCCAAGGTCCCGGGCCCCAGCATTTT
J gene: TRBJ1-5
V gene: TRBV14
D gene: .
clone size: .

CDR3 protein: CASSEVGLSYEQYF
CDR3 DNA: TGTGCCAGCAGCGAGGTGGGCCTCTCCTACGAGCAGTACTTC
J gene: TRBJ2-7
V gene: TRBV5-6
D gene: .
clone size: few

CDR3 protein: CASSGTTGETQYF
CDR3 DNA: TGTGCCAGCAGTGGGACGACAGGGGAGACCCAGTACTTC
J gene: TRBJ2-5
V gene: TRBV6-6
D gene: TRBD1
clone size: .

CDR3 protein: CASSSLSVGGEQFF
CDR3 DNA: TGTGCCAGCAGCTCCCTTAGCGTCGGCGGAGAGCAGTTCTTC
J gene: TRBJ2-1
V gene: TRBV11-2
D gene: .
clone size: few

CDR3 protein: CASRRDLQFPSYEQYF
CDR3 DNA: TGTGCCAGCAGACGGGACCTACAATTCCCCTCCTACGAGCAGTACTTC
J gene: TRBJ2-7
V gene: TRBV6-6
D gene: .
clone size: few

CDR3 protein: CASSEGGTGMIYEQYF
CDR3 DNA: TGTGCCAGCAGCGAAGGGGGGACAGGGATGATTTACGAGCAGTACTTC
J gene: TRBJ2-7
V gene: TRBV5-1
D gene: TRBD1
clone size: few

CDR3 protein: CASSDSAGGNQPQHF
CDR3 DNA: TGTGCCAGCAGTGACTCAGCAGGGGGCAATCAGCCCCAGCATTTT
J gene: TRBJ1-5
V gene: TRBV6-4
D gene: .
clone size: .

CDR3 protein: CASSARGGTRSYEQYF
CDR3 DNA: TGTGCCAGCAGCGCCAGGGGGGGGACTCGCTCCTACGAGCAGTACTTC
J gene: TRBJ2-7
V gene: TRBV7-8
D gene: .
clone size: .

CDR3 protein: CASSKNGDRGWTEAFF
CDR3 DNA: TGCGCCAGCAGCAAAAATGGGGACAGGGGGTGGACTGAAGCTTTCTTT
J gene: TRBJ1-1
V gene: TRBV5-1
D gene: TRBD1
clone size: .

CDR3 protein: CASIQLGKTEAFF
CDR3 DNA: TGTGCCAGCATCCAATTAGGGAAAACTGAAGCTTTCTTT
J gene: TRBJ1-1
V gene: TRBV5-5
D gene: .
clone size: once

CDR3 protein: CASSSGTADPSYNEQFF
CDR3 DNA: TGCGCCAGCAGCTCGGGGACAGCCGATCCCTCCTACAATGAGCAGTTCTTC
J gene: TRBJ2-1
V gene: TRBV5-1
D gene: TRBD1
clone size: once

CDR3 protein: CASSLQQGLYEQYF
CDR3 DNA: TGTGCCAGCAGTCTACAACAGGGCCTTTACGAGCAGTACTTC
J gene: TRBJ2-7
V gene: TRBV11-2
D gene: .
clone size: few

CDR3 protein: CASSLEQSYEQYF
CDR3 DNA: TGTGCCAGCAGCTTAGAGCAGAGCTACGAGCAGTACTTC
J gene: TRBJ2-7
V gene: TRBV5-6
D gene: .
clone size: .

CDR3 protein: CASRTNYGYTF
CDR3 DNA: TGTGCCAGCAGAACTAACTATGGCTACACCTTC
J gene: TRBJ1-2
V gene: TRBV6-1
D gene: .
clone size: .

CDR3 protein: CASTIIPLTVPGYTF
CDR3 DNA: TGTGCCAGCACCATTATCCCCCTGACCGTTCCGGGCTACACCTTC
J gene: TRBJ1-2
V gene: TRBV27
D gene: .
clone size: few